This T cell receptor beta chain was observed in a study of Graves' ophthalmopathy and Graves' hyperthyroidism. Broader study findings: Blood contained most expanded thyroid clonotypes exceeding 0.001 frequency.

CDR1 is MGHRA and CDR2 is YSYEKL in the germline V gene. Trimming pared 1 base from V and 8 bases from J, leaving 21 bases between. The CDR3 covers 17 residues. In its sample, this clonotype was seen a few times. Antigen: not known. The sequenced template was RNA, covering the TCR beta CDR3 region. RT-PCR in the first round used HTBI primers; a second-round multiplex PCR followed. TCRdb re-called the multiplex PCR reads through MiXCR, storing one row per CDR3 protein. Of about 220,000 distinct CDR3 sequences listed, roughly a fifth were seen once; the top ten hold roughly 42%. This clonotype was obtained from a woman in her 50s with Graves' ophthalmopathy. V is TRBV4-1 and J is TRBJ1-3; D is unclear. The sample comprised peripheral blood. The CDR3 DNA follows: TGCGCCAGCAGCCAAGCCCCCCGAAGAGCCGCCGGGGACACCATATATTTT. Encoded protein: CASSQAPRRAAGDTIYF.